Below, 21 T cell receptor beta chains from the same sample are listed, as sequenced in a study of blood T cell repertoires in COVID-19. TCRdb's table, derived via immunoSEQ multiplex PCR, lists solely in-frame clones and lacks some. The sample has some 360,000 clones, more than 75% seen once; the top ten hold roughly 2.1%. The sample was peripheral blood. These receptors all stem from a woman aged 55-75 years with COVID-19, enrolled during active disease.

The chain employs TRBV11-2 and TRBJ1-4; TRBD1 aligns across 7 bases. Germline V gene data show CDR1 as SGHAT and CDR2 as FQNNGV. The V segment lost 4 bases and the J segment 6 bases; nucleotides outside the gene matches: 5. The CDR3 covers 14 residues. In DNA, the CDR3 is TGTGCCAGCAGCTGGACAGGATCCGATGAAAAACTGTTTTTT. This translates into CASSWTGSDEKLFF.

The CDR3 here is CASSQAGGPHNEQFF. In DNA form, the CDR3 reads TGCGCCAGCAGCCAAGCGGGGGGGCCCCACAATGAGCAGTTCTTC. The chain employs TRBV4-1 and TRBJ2-1, with 8 bases matching TRBD2. The CDR3 sequence is 15 residues long. Germline trimming cut 1 base from V and 5 bases from J; bases unmatched to any gene: 4. Per germline, CDR1 MGHRA and CDR2 YSYEKL.

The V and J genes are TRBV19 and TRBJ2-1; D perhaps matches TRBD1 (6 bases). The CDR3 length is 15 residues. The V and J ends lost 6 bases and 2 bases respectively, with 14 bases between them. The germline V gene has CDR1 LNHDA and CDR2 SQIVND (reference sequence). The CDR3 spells CASRLTGIPYNEQFF. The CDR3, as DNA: TGTGCCAGTAGGCTTACAGGGATCCCCTACAATGAGCAGTTCTTC.

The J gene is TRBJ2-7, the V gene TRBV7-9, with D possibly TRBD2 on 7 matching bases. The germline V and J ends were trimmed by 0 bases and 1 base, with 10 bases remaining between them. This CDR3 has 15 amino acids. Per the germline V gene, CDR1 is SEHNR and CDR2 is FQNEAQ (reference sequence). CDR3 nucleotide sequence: TGTGCCAGCAGCTTAGCCGGGGGGCTATCCTACGAGCAGTACTTC. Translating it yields CASSLAGGLSYEQYF.

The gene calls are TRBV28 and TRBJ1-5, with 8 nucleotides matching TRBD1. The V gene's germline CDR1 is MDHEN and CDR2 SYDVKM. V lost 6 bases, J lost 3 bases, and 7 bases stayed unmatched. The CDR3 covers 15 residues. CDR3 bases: TGTGCCAGCAGCATAGGACAGGGTTACAATCAGCCCCAGCATTTT. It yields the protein CASSIGQGYNQPQHF.

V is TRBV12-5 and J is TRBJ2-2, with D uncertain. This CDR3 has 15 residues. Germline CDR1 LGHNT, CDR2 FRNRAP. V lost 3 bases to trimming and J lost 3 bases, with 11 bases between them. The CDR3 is CASGFEVPHTGELFF. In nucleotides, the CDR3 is TGTGCTAGTGGTTTTGAGGTCCCCCACACCGGGGAGCTGTTTTTT.

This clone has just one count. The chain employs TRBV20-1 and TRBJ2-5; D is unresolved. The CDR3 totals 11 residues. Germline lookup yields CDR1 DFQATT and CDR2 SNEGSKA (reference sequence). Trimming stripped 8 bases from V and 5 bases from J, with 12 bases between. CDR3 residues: CSPKLRETQYF. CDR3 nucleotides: TGCAGTCCGAAGCTTCGGGAGACCCAGTACTTC.

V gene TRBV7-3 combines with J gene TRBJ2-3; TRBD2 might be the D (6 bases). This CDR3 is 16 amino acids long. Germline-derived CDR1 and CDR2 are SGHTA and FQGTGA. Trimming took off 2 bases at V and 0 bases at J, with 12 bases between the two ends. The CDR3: CASSLAAGTSTDTQYF. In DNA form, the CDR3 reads TGTGCCAGCAGCTTAGCGGCGGGGACTAGCACAGATACGCAGTATTTT.

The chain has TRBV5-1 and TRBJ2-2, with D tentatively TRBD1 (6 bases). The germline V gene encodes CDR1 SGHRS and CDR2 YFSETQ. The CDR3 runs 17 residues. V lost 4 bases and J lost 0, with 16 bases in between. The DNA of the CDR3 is TGCGCCAGCAGCGCTTTACAGGGAGCCTCGAACACCGGGGAGCTGTTTTTT. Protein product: CASSALQGASNTGELFF.

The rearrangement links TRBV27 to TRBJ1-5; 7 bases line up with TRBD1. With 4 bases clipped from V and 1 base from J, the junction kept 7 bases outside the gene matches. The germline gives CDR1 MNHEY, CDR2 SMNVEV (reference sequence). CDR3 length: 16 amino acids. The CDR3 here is CASSCNRGMSNQPQHF. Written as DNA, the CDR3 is TGTGCCAGCAGTTGTAACAGGGGAATGAGCAATCAGCCCCAGCATTTT.

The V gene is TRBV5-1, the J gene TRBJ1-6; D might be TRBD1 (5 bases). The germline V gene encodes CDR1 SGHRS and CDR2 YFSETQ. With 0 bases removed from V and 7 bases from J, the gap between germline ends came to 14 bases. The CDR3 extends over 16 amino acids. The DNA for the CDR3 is TGCGCCAGCAGCTTGGAGGCCCAGTGGGGCAATTCACCCCTCCACTTT. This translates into CASSLEAQWGNSPLHF.

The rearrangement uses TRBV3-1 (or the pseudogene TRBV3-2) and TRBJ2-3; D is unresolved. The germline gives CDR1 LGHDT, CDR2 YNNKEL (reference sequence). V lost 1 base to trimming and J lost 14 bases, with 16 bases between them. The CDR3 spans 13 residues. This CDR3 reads CASSQVSASAAYF. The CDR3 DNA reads TGTGCCAGCAGCCAAGTGAGTGCTAGTGCGGCGTATTTT.

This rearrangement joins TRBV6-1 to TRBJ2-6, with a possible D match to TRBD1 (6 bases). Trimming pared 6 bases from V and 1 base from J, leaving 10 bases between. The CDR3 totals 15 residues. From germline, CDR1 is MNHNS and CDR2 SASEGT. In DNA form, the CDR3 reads TGTGCCAGCAGCTCCCAGGGGTCTGGGGCCAACGTCCTGACTTTC. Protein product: CASSSQGSGANVLTF.

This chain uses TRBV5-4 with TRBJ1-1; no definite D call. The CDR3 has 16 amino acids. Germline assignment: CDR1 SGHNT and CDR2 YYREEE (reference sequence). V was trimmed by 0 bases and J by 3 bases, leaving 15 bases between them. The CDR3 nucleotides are TGTGCCAGCAGCTTGGTGGGTACAGCGGGGTACACTGAAGCTTTCTTT. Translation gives CASSLVGTAGYTEAFF.

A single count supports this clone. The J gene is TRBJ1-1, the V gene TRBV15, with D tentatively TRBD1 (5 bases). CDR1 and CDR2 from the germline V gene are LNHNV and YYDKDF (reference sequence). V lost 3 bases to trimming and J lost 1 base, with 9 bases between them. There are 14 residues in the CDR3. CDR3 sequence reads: CATSSDRGNTEAFF. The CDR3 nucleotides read TGTGCCACCAGCAGCGACAGAGGGAACACTGAAGCTTTCTTT. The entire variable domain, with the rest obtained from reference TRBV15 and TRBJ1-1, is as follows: DAMVIQNPRYQVTQFGKPVTLSCSQTLNHNVMYWYQQKSSQAPKLLFHYYDKDFNNEADTPDNFQSRRPNTSFCFLDIRSPGLGDTAMYLCATSSDRGNTEAFFGQGTRLTVV.

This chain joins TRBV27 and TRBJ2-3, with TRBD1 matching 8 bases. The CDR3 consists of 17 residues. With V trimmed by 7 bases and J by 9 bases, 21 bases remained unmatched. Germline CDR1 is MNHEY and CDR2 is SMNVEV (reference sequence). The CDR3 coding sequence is TGTGCCAGCATACCCCCGGTCGCAGGGGGCCTCTCCCGAACGCAGTATTTT. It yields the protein CASIPPVAGGLSRTQYF.

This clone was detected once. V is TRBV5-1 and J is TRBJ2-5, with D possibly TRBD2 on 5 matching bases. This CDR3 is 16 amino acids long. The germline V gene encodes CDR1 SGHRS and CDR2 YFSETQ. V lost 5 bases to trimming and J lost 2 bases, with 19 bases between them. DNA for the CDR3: TGCGCCAGCAGTCCTTTCCACCTAGGAGGACAAGAGACCCAGTACTTC. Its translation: CASSPFHLGGQETQYF.

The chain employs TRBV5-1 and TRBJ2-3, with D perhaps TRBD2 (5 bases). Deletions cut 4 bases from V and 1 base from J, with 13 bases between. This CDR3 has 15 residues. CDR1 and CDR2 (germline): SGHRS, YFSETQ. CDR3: CASSPGAGRTDTQYF. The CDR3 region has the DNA TGCGCCAGCAGCCCGGGCGCGGGCCGCACAGATACGCAGTATTTT.

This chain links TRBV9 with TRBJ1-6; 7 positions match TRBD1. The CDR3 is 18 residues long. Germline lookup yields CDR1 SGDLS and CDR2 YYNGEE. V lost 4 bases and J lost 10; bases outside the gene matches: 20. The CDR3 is CASSQGGVGRGTGSPLHF. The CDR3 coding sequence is TGTGCCAGCAGCCAGGGGGGAGTGGGCAGGGGAACGGGATCACCCCTCCACTTT.

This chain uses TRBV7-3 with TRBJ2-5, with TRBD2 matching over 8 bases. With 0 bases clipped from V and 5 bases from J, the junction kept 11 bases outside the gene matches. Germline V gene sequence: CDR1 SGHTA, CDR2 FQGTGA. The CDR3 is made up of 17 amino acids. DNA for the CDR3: TGTGCCAGCAGCTTAACCCCCCAGCGGGGGATATGGGAGACCCAGTACTTC. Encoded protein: CASSLTPQRGIWETQYF.

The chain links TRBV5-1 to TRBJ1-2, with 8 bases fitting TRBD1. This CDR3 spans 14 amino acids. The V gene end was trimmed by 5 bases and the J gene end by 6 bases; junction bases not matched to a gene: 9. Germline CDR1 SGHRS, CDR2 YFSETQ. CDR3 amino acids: CASRLPDRGDGYTF. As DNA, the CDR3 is TGCGCCAGCAGATTACCTGACAGGGGCGATGGCTACACCTTC.